Here is one TCR beta chain with its context. Control patients had untreated stable or active relapsing-remitting multiple sclerosis by revised McDonald criteria. CDR3 length: 12 amino acids. CDR1 and CDR2 from the germline V gene are SGDLS and YYNGEE. The V end lost 4 bases, the J end lost 3 bases, and 7 bases lay between the germline ends. This sample stems from a study of CD8 T cells in Susac syndrome. Random hexamers were used to reverse transcribe an amount of about 0.45 to 1 ug RNA. TCRdb independently ran MiXCR on the immunoSEQ multiplex PCR reads; one entry per CDR3 protein. This repertoire shows roughly 150,000 distinct CDR3 sequences, roughly 95% found once; its top ten account for roughly 0.16%.

The V and J genes are TRBV9 and TRBJ1-1, with unresolved D. Sequenced input: CD8+ T cells from PBMCs. The TCR comes from a human donor with multiple sclerosis. This CDR3 reads CASSPFDTEAFF. The CDR3 DNA reads as TGTGCCAGCAGCCCGTTCGACACTGAAGCTTTCTTT.